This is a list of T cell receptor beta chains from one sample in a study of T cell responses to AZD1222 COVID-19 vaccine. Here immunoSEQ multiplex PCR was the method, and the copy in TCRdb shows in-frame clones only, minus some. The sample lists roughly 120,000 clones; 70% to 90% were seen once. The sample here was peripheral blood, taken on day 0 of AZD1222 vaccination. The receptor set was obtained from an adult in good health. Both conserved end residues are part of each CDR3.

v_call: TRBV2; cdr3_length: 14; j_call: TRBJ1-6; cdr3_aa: CASSEGRGGSPLHF
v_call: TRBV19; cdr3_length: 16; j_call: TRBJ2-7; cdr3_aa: CASRGGRGPSSYEQYF
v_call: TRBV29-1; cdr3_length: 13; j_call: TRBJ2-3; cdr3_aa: CSVEGRTTDTQYF
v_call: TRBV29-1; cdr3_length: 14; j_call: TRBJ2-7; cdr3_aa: CSVGPSGVSYEQYF
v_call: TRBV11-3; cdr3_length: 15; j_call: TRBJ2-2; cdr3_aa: CASSPTSANTGELFF
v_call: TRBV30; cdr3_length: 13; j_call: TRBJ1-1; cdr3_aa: CAWSVSRNTEAFF
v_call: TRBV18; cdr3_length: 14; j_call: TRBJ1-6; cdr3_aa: CASSPQRSNSPLHF
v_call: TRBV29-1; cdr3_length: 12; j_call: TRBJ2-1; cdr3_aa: CSVEGADDEQFF
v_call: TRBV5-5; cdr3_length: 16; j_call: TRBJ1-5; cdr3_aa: CASSLFGRGEDQPQHF
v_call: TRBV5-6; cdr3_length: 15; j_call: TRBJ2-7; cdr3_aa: CASSFTGGGPYEQYF
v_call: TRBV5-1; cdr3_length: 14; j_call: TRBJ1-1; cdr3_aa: CASSFIVGQGEAFF
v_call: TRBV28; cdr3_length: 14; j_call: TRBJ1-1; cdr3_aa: CASTGPGAGSRAFF
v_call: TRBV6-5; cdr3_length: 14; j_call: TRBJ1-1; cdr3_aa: CASLSVQLNTEAFF
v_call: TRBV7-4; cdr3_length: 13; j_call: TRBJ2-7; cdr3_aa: CASSRSRWYEQYF
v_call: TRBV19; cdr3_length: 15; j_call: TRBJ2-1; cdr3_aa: CASSRLAGGKDEQFF
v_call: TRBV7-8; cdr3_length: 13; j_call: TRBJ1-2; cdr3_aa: CASSLSSASGYTF
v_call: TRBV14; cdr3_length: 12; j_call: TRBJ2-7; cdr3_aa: CASSQAWSEQYF